The entry below describes one T cell receptor beta chain. This entry is derived from a study of tumor-infiltrating lymphocytes in oesophageal squamous cell carcinoma. TCRdb analysed the PCR reads with MiXCR anew, one entry per CDR3 protein. Among 15,000 to 20,000 distinct CDR3 sequences listed, approximately 47% were seen once. CDR1 is DFQATT and CDR2 is SNEGSKA in the germline V gene (reference sequence). The CDR3 consists of 15 residues. The V call is TRBV20-1, the J call TRBJ2-4; TRBD1 is a possible D gene (5 bases). The DNA end is more similar to TRBJ2-7, so the J call may be wrong. The sequenced material came from normal esophageal tissue next to the tumor. This TCR was sampled from a female donor with esophageal squamous cell carcinoma. CDR3 region: CSAIVPRGHYYEQYF. The CDR3 coding sequence is TGCAGTGCTATTGTGCCAAGGGGCCATTATTACGAGCAGTACTTC.